These 27 T cell receptor beta chains share one sample of origin, sequenced in a study of Graves' ophthalmopathy and Graves' hyperthyroidism. Amplification of TCR beta CDR3 regions used RNA transcripts. An initial RT-PCR round employing HTBI primers preceded a second-round multiplex PCR. TCRdb passed the multiplex PCR reads through MiXCR, listing each CDR3 protein once. This sample has hundreds of thousands of distinct CDR3 sequences, with 22% found just once. The sample comprised peripheral blood. All receptors derive from a woman aged 18-35 years with stable Graves' hyperthyroidism. Some clones in this sample may be carry-over from other donors' samples.

At least ten counts were recorded for this clonotype. This chain joins TRBV15 and TRBJ2-7; 7 bases are a match to TRBD2. CDR3 length equals 15 residues. Losses at the gene ends were 3 bases for V and 5 bases for J; bases not matched to a gene: 10. Germline CDR1 is LNHNV and CDR2 is YYDKDF (reference sequence). CDR3 bases: TGTGCCACCAGCAGGAGACGGGGGGTGACGGACGAGCAGTACTTC. It yields the protein CATSRRRGVTDEQYF.

This clonotype was seen repeatedly, ten times or more. CDR3 protein: CASSSTGQGGYEQYF. The CDR3 region has the DNA TGTGCCAGCAGTTCGACGGGACAGGGGGGTTACGAGCAGTACTTC. The chain employs TRBV28 and TRBJ2-7; the match to TRBD1 covers 11 bases. Per germline, CDR1 MDHEN and CDR2 SYDVKM. CDR3 length: 15 amino acids. Trimming cost V 4 bases and J 4 bases; bases outside gene matches: 6. Supplemented by reference TRBV28 and TRBJ2-7, the full variable domain reads DVKVTQSSRYLVKRTGEKVFLECVQDMDHENMFWYRQDPGLGLRLIYFSYDVKMKEKGDIPEGYSVSREKKERFSLILESASTNQTSMYLCASSSTGQGGYEQYFGPGTRLTVT.

This clonotype was seen many times. This chain uses TRBV6-1 with TRBJ1-4; D remains unclear. Germline CDR1 MNHNS, CDR2 SASEGT. Trimming removed 4 bases from V and 2 bases from J, with 11 bases in between. This CDR3 region has 15 residues. DNA of the CDR3: TGTGCCAGCAGTGCCAACCTTCCGACTAATGAAAAACTGTTTTTT. Encoded protein: CASSANLPTNEKLFF.

This clonotype was found many times. The V call is TRBV7-6, the J call TRBJ2-7; tentative D call: TRBD1 (5 bases). The CDR3 spans 14 residues. With 4 bases removed from V and 1 base from J, the gap between germline ends came to 11 bases. CDR1 SGHVS and CDR2 FNYEAQ come from the germline V gene. CDR3 in amino acids: CASSSPTESYEQYF. The DNA of the CDR3 is TGTGCCAGCAGCTCCCCGACAGAGTCCTACGAGCAGTACTTC.

This clonotype turned up a few times. This may be a read error, as it is one base from a much larger clone. The chain uses TRBV12-3 or TRBV12-4 and TRBJ1-6; D gene ambiguous. CDR3 length: 12 residues. V was pared by 3 bases and J by 15 bases, with 12 bases between. Here the CDR3 reads CASSFPRAHLHF. The CDR3 DNA reads TGTGCCAGCAGTTTCCCTAGAGCACACCTCCACTTT.

Comment on this clonotype: This may be a read error: a much more frequent sequence differs by one nucleotide. The CDR3 carries no conserved terminal phenylalanine or tryptophan, so it likely arises from a read error. The V gene is TRBV5-1, the J gene TRBJ2-2; 8 positions agree with TRBD1. CDR1 and CDR2 from the germline V gene are SGHRS and YFSETQ. Losses at the gene ends were 6 bases for V and 7 bases for J; bases not matched to a gene: 11. The CDR3 is made up of 15 amino acids. This CDR3 is CASTAGGVQVGELFY. In DNA form, the CDR3 reads TGCGCCAGCACCGCAGGGGGCGTTCAAGTCGGGGAGCTGTTTTAT.

In its sample, this clonotype was seen many times. This chain links TRBV10-3 with TRBJ1-1, with TRBD1 matching 9 bases. Trimming at V came to 6 bases and at J to 1 base, leaving 3 bases not matched to a gene. There are 14 residues in the CDR3. Germline V gives CDR1 ENHRY, CDR2 SYGVKD. CDR3 amino acids: CAISPGQGNTEAFF. CDR3 nucleotides: TGTGCCATCAGCCCGGGACAGGGGAACACTGAAGCTTTCTTT.

This clonotype was seen ten or more times. The rearrangement links TRBV12-3 or TRBV12-4 to TRBJ1-1; TRBD1 matches at 8 bases. Germline trimming cut 5 bases from V and 1 base from J; bases unmatched to any gene: 3. The CDR3 is made up of 14 amino acids. The CDR3 nucleotides read TGTGCCAGCAGTCGGGGACAGGCGAACACTGAAGCTTTCTTT. This gives the protein CASSRGQANTEAFF.

In this sample, this clonotype turned up many times. V and J are TRBV6-1 and TRBJ1-2, with D possibly matching TRBD1 (5 bases). With 6 bases removed from V and 8 bases from J, the gap between germline ends came to 16 bases. The CDR3 is 13 amino acids. Looked up from germline, CDR1 is MNHNS and CDR2 is SASEGT. In DNA form, the CDR3 reads TGTGCCAGCAGAAAGCCGGGACCTCTGGGCTACACCTTC. This sequence encodes CASRKPGPLGYTF.

This clonotype was found many times. J is TRBJ1-1 and V is TRBV29-1; a weak D match, TRBD1 (5 bases). The CDR3 contains 12 residues. Trimming shortened V by 7 bases and J by 7 bases, and 16 bases separated the two germline ends. The V gene's germline CDR1 is SQVTM and CDR2 ANQGSEA. The CDR3 protein is CSGFAGLDEAFF. As DNA, the CDR3 is TGCAGCGGCTTTGCAGGGTTGGATGAAGCTTTCTTT. Combining the CDR3 with reference TRBV29-1 and TRBJ1-1 gives the whole variable domain SAVISQKPSRDICQRGTSLTIQCQVDSQVTMMFWYRQQPGQSLTLIATANQGSEATYESGFVIDKFPISRPNLTFSTLTVSNMSPEDSSIYLCSGFAGLDEAFFGQGTRLTVV.

In its sample, this clonotype was seen many times. The chain carries TRBV6-1 and TRBJ1-5; D is ambiguous. CDR3 length: 15 amino acids. V was trimmed by 4 bases and J by 2 bases, leaving 12 bases between them. From germline, CDR1 is MNHNS and CDR2 SASEGT. CDR3 residues: CASSGRGPGNQPQHF. Here the CDR3 DNA reads TGTGCCAGCAGTGGGCGCGGGCCCGGCAATCAGCCCCAGCATTTT.

This clonotype has ten or more counts. The chain employs TRBV9 and TRBJ2-2; D gene unclear. The V gene lost 1 base and the J gene lost 6 bases, with 13 bases spanning the gap. From germline, CDR1 is SGDLS and CDR2 YYNGEE. The CDR3 is made up of 15 amino acids. In nucleotides, the CDR3 is TGTGCCAGCAGCGTATATCCTACCCAGGCCGGGGAGCTGTTTTTT. Its protein product is CASSVYPTQAGELFF.

Concerning this clonotype itself: Mismatch with germline at one junction end may stem from a read error. The chain joins TRBV20-1 to TRBJ2-7; D might be TRBD1 (6 bases). Germline CDR1 and CDR2: DFQATT and SNEGSKA (reference sequence). The CDR3 extends over 15 amino acids. As DNA, the CDR3 is TGCAGTGCTAGGGTCGAGGGGGATCTTTCCTACGAGAAGTACTTC. Residues: CSARVEGDLSYEKYF.

This clonotype was seen at least ten times. Here the CDR3 reads CASSNPRLNTEAFF. CDR3 coding DNA: TGTGCCAGCAGTAATCCGAGACTGAACACTGAAGCTTTCTTT. The chain is built from TRBV12-3 or TRBV12-4 and TRBJ1-1; no clear D. This CDR3 comprises 14 residues. Deletions cut 5 bases from V and 0 bases from J, with 10 bases between.

This clonotype was picked up many times. The CDR3 protein is CSANRDRRYGYTF. The DNA of the CDR3 is TGCAGTGCCAACAGGGACAGACGCTATGGCTACACCTTC. The chain couples TRBV20-1 to TRBJ1-2; TRBD1 matches 7 bases. Germline V gene sequence: CDR1 DFQATT, CDR2 SNEGSKA (reference sequence). With V trimmed by 6 bases and J by 4 bases, 8 bases remained unmatched. CDR3 length: 13 amino acids.

The chain recombines TRBV12-5 with TRBJ2-5; 13 bases fit TRBD2. Germline CDR1 is LGHNT and CDR2 is FRNRAP. The CDR3 has 17 amino acids. Unmatched junction bases numbered 12, after V lost 5 bases and J lost 6 bases. The CDR3 sequence: CASGTDGLAGDRKTQYF. In DNA form, the CDR3 reads TGTGCTAGTGGTACAGATGGACTAGCGGGGGACAGGAAGACCCAGTACTTC.

This clonotype has ten or more counts. V and J are TRBV6-2 or TRBV6-3 and TRBJ1-1; no definite D call. Between the trimmed V and J ends, which lost 0 bases and 0 bases, there was a span of 11 bases. The CDR3 contains 16 residues. Per the germline V gene, CDR1 is MNHEY and CDR2 is SVGEGT. CDR3 region: CASSYSPDPLNTEAFF. CDR3 DNA: TGTGCCAGCAGTTACTCACCGGATCCGTTGAACACTGAAGCTTTCTTT.

This clonotype was seen many times. The chain has TRBV10-3 and TRBJ2-5; the D is unclear. Trimming cost V 0 bases and J 2 bases, with 4 bases left between them. The CDR3 has 13 amino acids. CDR1 is ENHRY and CDR2 is SYGVKD in the germline V gene. The CDR3 sequence: CAISESLQETQYF. CDR3 sequence (DNA): TGTGCCATCAGTGAGTCGCTTCAAGAGACCCAGTACTTC.

In its sample, this clonotype was seen a few times. The chain joins TRBV5-6 to TRBJ1-1, with TRBD1 identical over 7 bases. The CDR3 is made up of 16 amino acids. CDR1 and CDR2 from the germline V gene are SGHDT and YYEEEE. V shed 1 base, J shed 0 bases, and the junction held 6 bases outside the gene matches. The CDR3 region is CASSLIGTEMNTEAFF. The CDR3 region has the DNA TGTGCCAGCAGCTTGATTGGGACAGAGATGAACACTGAAGCTTTCTTT.

The rearrangement joins TRBV27 to TRBJ2-7, with D unclear. This CDR3 is 16 amino acids long. Germline values: CDR1 MNHEY, CDR2 SMNVEV (reference sequence). The ends were cut back, 3 bases at V and 2 bases at J, with 17 bases in the middle. This chain's CDR3 is CASSFIPSQTPYEQYF. The CDR3, as DNA: TGTGCCAGCAGTTTCATTCCCTCACAGACCCCCTACGAGCAGTACTTC.

The chain has TRBV11-1 and TRBJ1-2, with a tentative D call TRBD1 (5 bases). The V gene's germline CDR1 is SGHAT and CDR2 FQDESV (reference sequence). This CDR3 has 18 residues. With 1 base removed from V and 3 bases from J, the gap between germline ends came to 21 bases. The CDR3 DNA sequence: TGTGCCAGCAGCTTAGGCGGGATAAGAGACAGCGAAGACTATGGCTACACCTTC. Translating gives CASSLGGIRDSEDYGYTF.

CDR3 loop: CSARQVGNNYGYTF. The CDR3 DNA reads TGCAGTGCTAGACAAGTGGGAAACAACTATGGCTACACCTTC. The V call is TRBV20-1, the J call TRBJ1-2; D is unresolved. This CDR3 is built from 14 residues. Trimming pared 2 bases from V and 2 bases from J, leaving 12 bases between. The germline V gene has CDR1 DFQATT and CDR2 SNEGSKA (reference sequence).

This clonotype was observed a handful of times. Being one base from a much bigger clone, this may be a read error. The V and J genes are TRBV6-1 and TRBJ2-7; D is perhaps TRBD1 or TRBD2 (5 bases each). CDR3 size: 14 residues. CDR1 and CDR2 from the germline V gene are MNHNS and SASEGT. With 7 bases removed from V and 4 bases from J, the gap between germline ends came to 17 bases. CDR3 coding DNA: TGTGCCAGCAATGAGGGGAGTCCGGTTTACGAGCAGTACTTC. Translated: CASNEGSPVYEQYF.

The chain couples TRBV3-1 to TRBJ2-2; TRBD1 might be the D (6 bases). The CDR3 length is 18 residues. Trimming removed 4 bases at V and 4 bases at J, with 22 bases between. Germline CDR1 LGHDT, CDR2 YNNKEL (reference sequence). CDR3 protein: CASSLTDRWIGSTGELFF. CDR3 sequence (DNA): TGTGCCAGCAGCCTAACCGACAGGTGGATTGGGAGCACCGGGGAGCTGTTTTTT.

This clonotype was seen many times. The chain couples TRBV11-1 to TRBJ2-7; TRBD2 matches 8 bases. The V segment lost 4 bases and the J segment 2 bases; nucleotides outside the gene matches: 13. Germline values: CDR1 SGHAT, CDR2 FQDESV (reference sequence). The CDR3 contains 17 residues. The CDR3, as DNA: TGTGCCAGCAGCTCTCTAATATCTGCGGGAGGAGCCTACGAGCAGTACTTC. Translation gives CASSSLISAGGAYEQYF.

In this sample, this clonotype turned up many times. V usage is TRBV7-9 and J usage is TRBJ1-2; perhaps TRBD1 as D (6 bases). V lost 5 bases, J lost 5 bases, and 12 bases lay in between. Germline CDR1 SEHNR, CDR2 FQNEAQ (reference sequence). The CDR3 spans 13 residues. CDR3 in DNA: TGTGCCAGCAGCCCTAAGGGGGGTTATGGCTACACCTTC. This gives the protein CASSPKGGYGYTF.

This clonotype was counted at least ten times. The chain recombines TRBV7-9 with TRBJ1-1; D remains ambiguous. Per germline, CDR1 SEHNR and CDR2 FQNEAQ (reference sequence). Trimming removed 8 bases at V and 7 bases at J, with 11 bases between. This CDR3 region has 11 residues. The CDR3 region is CASPYLIEAFF. CDR3 nucleotide sequence: TGTGCCAGCCCGTATCTTATTGAAGCTTTCTTT.